This T cell receptor beta chain is drawn from a study of shared clonotypes between healthy human individuals. Whole-study findings and limits: Lower generation probabilities were found for non-shared clonotypes than for those shared by all four donors.

Worth noting for this clone: Its antigen is not identified.

Germline CDR1 reads MNHNS; CDR2 reads SASEGT. The CDR3 consists of 14 residues. Trimming pared 7 bases from V and 2 bases from J, leaving 12 bases between. Original methodology: Junction-only sequences produced by ImmunoSEQ had no quality scores, so filtering differed. The data were produced by immunoSEQ multiplex PCR, yet TCRdb's version contains in-frame clones alone and is incomplete. The V and J calls and clone size are taken from that table; D and trimming were inferred from the DNA. Of some 1 million clones listed, 70% to 80% were seen once; the top ten hold approximately 1.5%. Adult Caucasians living in Nashville, Tennessee made up all of the donors. CD45RA+ naive and CD45RA-negative memory subsets were separated from CD4+ cells.

The sample comprised memory CD4+ T cells sorted from blood. Documented subset: CD45RA-negative fraction. This TCR came from a man aged 18 to 29 in good health. V is TRBV6-1 and J is TRBJ2-1, with D hard to call. The CDR3 nucleotides read TGTGCCAGCATACAGAACTTTGCCTACAATGAGCAGTTCTTC. Amino acid sequence: CASIQNFAYNEQFF.